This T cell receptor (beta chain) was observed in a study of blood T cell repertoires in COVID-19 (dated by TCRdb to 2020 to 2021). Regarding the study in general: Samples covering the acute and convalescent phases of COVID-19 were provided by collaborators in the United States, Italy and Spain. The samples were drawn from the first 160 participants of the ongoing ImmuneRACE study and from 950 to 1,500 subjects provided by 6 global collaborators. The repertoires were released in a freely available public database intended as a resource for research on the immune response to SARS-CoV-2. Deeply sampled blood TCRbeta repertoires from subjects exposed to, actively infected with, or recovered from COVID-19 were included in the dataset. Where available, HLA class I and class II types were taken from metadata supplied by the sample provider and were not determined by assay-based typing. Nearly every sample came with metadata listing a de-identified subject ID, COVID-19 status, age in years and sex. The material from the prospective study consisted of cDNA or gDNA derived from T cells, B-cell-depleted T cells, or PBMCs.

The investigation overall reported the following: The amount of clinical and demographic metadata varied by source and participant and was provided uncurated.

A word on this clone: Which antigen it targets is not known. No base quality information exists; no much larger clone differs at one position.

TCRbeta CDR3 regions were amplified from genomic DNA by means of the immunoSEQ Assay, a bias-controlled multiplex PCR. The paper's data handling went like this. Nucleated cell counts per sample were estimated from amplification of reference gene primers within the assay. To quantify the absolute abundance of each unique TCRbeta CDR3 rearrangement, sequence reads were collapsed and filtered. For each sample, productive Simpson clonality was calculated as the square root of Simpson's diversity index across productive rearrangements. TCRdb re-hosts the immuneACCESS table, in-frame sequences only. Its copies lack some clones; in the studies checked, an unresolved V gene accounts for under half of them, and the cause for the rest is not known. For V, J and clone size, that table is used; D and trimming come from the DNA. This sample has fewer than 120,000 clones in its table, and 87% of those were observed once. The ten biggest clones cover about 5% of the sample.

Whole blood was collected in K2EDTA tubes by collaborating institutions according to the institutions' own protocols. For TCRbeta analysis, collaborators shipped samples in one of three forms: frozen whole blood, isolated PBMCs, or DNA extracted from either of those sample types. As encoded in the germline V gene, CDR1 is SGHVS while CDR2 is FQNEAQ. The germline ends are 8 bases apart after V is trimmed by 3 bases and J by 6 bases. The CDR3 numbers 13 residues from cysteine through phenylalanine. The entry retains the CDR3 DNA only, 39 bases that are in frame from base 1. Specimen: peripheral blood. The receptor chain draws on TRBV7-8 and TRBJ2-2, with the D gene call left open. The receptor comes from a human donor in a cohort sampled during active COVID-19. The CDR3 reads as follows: CASSFRVPGELFF. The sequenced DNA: TGTGCCAGCAGCTTCCGGGTACCCGGGGAGCTGTTTTTT.